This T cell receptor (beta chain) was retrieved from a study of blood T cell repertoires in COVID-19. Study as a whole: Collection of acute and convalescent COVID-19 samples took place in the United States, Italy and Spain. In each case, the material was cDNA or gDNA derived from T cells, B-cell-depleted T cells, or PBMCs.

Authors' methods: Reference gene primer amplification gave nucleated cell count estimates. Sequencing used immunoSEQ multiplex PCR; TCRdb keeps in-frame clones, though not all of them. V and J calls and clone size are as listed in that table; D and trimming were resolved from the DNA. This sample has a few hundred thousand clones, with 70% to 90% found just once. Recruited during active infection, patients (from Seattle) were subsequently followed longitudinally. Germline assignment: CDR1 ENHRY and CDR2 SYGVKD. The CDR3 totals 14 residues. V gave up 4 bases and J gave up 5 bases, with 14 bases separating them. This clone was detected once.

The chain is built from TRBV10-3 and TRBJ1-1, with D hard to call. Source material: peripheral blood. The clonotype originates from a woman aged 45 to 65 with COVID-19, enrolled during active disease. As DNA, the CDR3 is TGTGCCATCAGTGGGGCAGTGGGTTTGACTGAAGCTTTCTTT. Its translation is CAISGAVGLTEAFF.